This TCR beta chain was recorded in a study of patients and donors after allogeneic stem cell transplantation. Germline V gene lookup returns CDR1 SGHDN and CDR2 FVKESK. Trimming pared 0 bases from V and 4 bases from J, leaving 15 bases between. This CDR3 spans 16 amino acids. TCRdb recomputed calls from the RT-PCR reads with MiXCR, one row per CDR3 protein. The data hold about 230,000 distinct CDR3 sequences, with around an eighth observed a single time. This clonotype was counted at least ten times. The chain combines TRBV14 with TRBJ2-5; D not certain. The source is a human donor who was either an allogeneic HSCT recipient or a stem cell or donor lymphocyte infusion donor (not recorded which). It is not recorded whose cells these are; they may come from a transplant donor. Sequences were obtained from blood, either unsorted or a sorted T cell fraction (not recorded which). CDR3 in amino acids: CASSQELGGLGETQYF. CDR3 in DNA: TGTGCCAGCAGCCAAGAGCTGGGCGGATTAGGAGAGACCCAGTACTTC.